A single sample is the source of the 19 T cell receptor beta chains below, sequenced in a study of T cells in Graves' hyperthyroidism and ophthalmopathy. The CDR3 regions of TCR beta were amplified from RNA transcripts. The HTBI set primed first-round TCR CDR3 RT-PCR. TCRdb independently ran MiXCR on the multiplex PCR reads; one entry per CDR3 protein. The data show hundreds of thousands of distinct CDR3 sequences, with 24% seen just once and around 10% held by the top ten. Sequencing was done on a sample of blood. All receptors derive from a woman in her twenties or thirties with Graves' ophthalmopathy.

This clonotype was counted between two and nine times. This rearrangement joins TRBV12-3 or TRBV12-4 to TRBJ1-3; a weak D match, TRBD1 (5 bases). Trimming removed 5 bases from V and 0 bases from J, with 11 bases in between. The CDR3 runs 15 residues. For the CDR3, the DNA is TGTGCCAGCAGTCCGATGGGGACCTCTGGAAACACCATATATTTT. Its protein is CASSPMGTSGNTIYF.

This clonotype showed up many times. The rearrangement joins TRBV10-3 to TRBJ1-1; no reliable D call. Trimming took 3 bases from V and 4 from J, leaving 9 bases between them. From germline, CDR1 is ENHRY and CDR2 SYGVKD. This CDR3 spans 13 amino acids. The CDR3: CAISDALITEAFF. The CDR3 coding sequence is TGTGCCATCAGTGACGCTCTTATCACTGAAGCTTTCTTT.

This clonotype has a count of ten or more. The chain recombines TRBV20-1 with TRBJ1-2; D gene ambiguous. This CDR3 has 14 residues. Germline V lookup: CDR1 DFQATT, CDR2 SNEGSKA (reference sequence). V lost 0 bases, J lost 8 bases, and 16 bases lay in between. The CDR3 DNA is TGCAGTGCTAGAGATGACGGCGGGGAGGGCGGCTACACCTTC. Its translation: CSARDDGGEGGYTF.

J is TRBJ1-6 and V is TRBV2; tentatively, D is TRBD1 (5 bases). The CDR3 is 16 residues long. Trimming removed 7 bases at V and 6 bases at J, with 19 bases between. In germline, CDR1 is SNHLY, CDR2 FYNNEI. This CDR3 reads CASNPRGVTTNSPLHF. DNA for the CDR3: TGTGCCAGCAACCCCCGGGGGGTGACAACTAATTCACCCCTCCACTTT.

The gene calls are TRBV13 and TRBJ1-3, with TRBD1 matching over 10 bases. The junction had 3 bases not matched to a gene; V was cut back by 1 base and J by 0 bases. The CDR3 consists of 17 residues. Germline V gene sequence: CDR1 PRHDT, CDR2 FYEKMQ (reference sequence). CDR3 nucleotide sequence: TGTGCCAGCAGCTTAGATTGGGACAGGGGCTCTGGAAACACCATATATTTT. Amino acid sequence: CASSLDWDRGSGNTIYF.

V is TRBV6-1 and J is TRBJ2-7; a possible D gene is TRBD2 (5 bases). V was trimmed by 7 bases and J by 9 bases, leaving 22 bases between them. The CDR3 consists of 14 residues. Germline loops: CDR1 MNHNS, CDR2 SASEGT. The CDR3 DNA follows: TGTGCCAGCACCCCGGGATCCCTACTCTTCGTGCAGTACTTC. Protein: CASTPGSLLFVQYF.

In this sample, this clonotype turned up many times. V usage is TRBV30 and J usage is TRBJ1-6; tentative D call: TRBD1 (5 bases). This CDR3 is built from 14 residues. V dropped 5 bases and J dropped 6 bases, with 14 bases sitting between them. Germline loops: CDR1 GTSNPN, CDR2 SVGIG (reference sequence). The CDR3 protein is CAWEGGTTNSPLHF. CDR3 bases: TGTGCCTGGGAAGGTGGGACCACTAATTCACCCCTCCACTTT.

This clonotype showed up many times. This chain connects TRBV12-3 or TRBV12-4 to TRBJ1-3; tentative D call: TRBD1 (6 bases). This CDR3 has 15 residues. V lost 7 bases, J lost 0 bases, and 13 bases lay in between. For the CDR3, the DNA is TGTGCCAGCAATACAGGGCTATTCTCTGGAAACACCATATATTTT. Protein: CASNTGLFSGNTIYF.

This clonotype was seen ten or more times. The genes are TRBV6-1 and TRBJ1-2, with a tentative D call TRBD1 (5 bases). Germline loops: CDR1 MNHNS, CDR2 SASEGT. The CDR3 consists of 13 residues. Trimming pared 4 bases from V and 4 bases from J, leaving 10 bases between. The CDR3 loop reads CASSAQGPYGYTF. In nucleotides, the CDR3 is TGTGCCAGCAGTGCCCAGGGTCCCTATGGCTACACCTTC.

This clonotype appeared many times. This chain joins TRBV7-2 and TRBJ2-5; possibly TRBD2 for D (6 bases). The CDR3 loop spans 13 amino acids. Germline V gene data show CDR1 as SGHTA and CDR2 as FQGNSA. V was clipped by 5 bases and J by 5 bases, with 12 bases between them. The CDR3 loop is CASSPAGWETQYF. The CDR3 coding sequence is TGTGCCAGCAGCCCCGCGGGGTGGGAGACCCAGTACTTC. The whole variable domain, filled in from reference TRBV7-2 and TRBJ2-5, reads GAGVSQSPSNKVTEKGKDVELRCDPISGHTALYWYRQSLGQGLEFLIYFQGNSAPDKSGLPSDRFSAERTGGSVSTLTIQRTQQEDSAVYLCASSPAGWETQYFGPGTRLLVL.

The table lists this clonotype with many counts. The rearrangement joins TRBV4-1 to TRBJ1-1, with 9 nucleotides matching TRBD1. V dropped 1 base and J dropped 6; count of bases not matched to a gene: 6. Germline CDR1 reads MGHRA; CDR2 reads YSYEKL. CDR3 length: 15 residues. In DNA form, the CDR3 reads TGCGCCAGCAGCCAAGGTCGGGACAGGGATCCTGAAGCTTTCTTT. This sequence encodes CASSQGRDRDPEAFF.

This clonotype was counted many times. The chain uses TRBV24-1 and TRBJ2-5, with D perhaps matching TRBD1 or TRBD2 (5 bases each). From germline, CDR1 is KGHDR and CDR2 SFDVKD. V lost 7 bases to trimming and J lost 0 bases, with 8 bases between them. The CDR3 consists of 13 residues. The CDR3 sequence is CATSGTHQETQYF. The CDR3, as DNA: TGTGCCACCAGCGGGACGCACCAAGAGACCCAGTACTTC.

The chain employs TRBV3-1 and TRBJ1-5; D might be TRBD1 (5 bases). The CDR3 has 15 amino acids. Trimming removed 1 base from V and 6 bases from J, with 13 bases in between. Per the germline V gene, CDR1 is LGHDT and CDR2 is YNNKEL (reference sequence). CDR3 in DNA: TGTGCCAGCAGCCAAGTTGCAGGGCTCGGTCAGCCCCAGCATTTT. It encodes CASSQVAGLGQPQHF.

This clonotype was counted only a few times. J is TRBJ1-5 and V is TRBV6-2 or TRBV6-3, with TRBD1 as a possible D gene (5 bases). The CDR3 extends over 17 amino acids. Germline V gives CDR1 MNHEY, CDR2 SVGEGT. Between the trimmed V and J ends, which lost 8 bases and 2 bases, there was a span of 22 bases. CDR3 nucleotides: TGTGCCAGCCCCTCAGGACACGTCCCCAAGGGCAATCAGCCCCAGCATTTT. It codes for CASPSGHVPKGNQPQHF.

V is TRBV2 and J is TRBJ2-7, with 9 bases identical to TRBD1. The junction had 11 bases not matched to a gene; V was cut back by 5 bases and J by 0 bases. The CDR3 runs to 17 residues. From germline, CDR1 is SNHLY and CDR2 FYNNEI. CDR3 loop: CASSQGGGTGFSYEQYF. The CDR3 DNA sequence: TGTGCCAGCAGTCAAGGCGGCGGGACAGGGTTCTCCTACGAGCAGTACTTC.

The chain has TRBV18 and TRBJ1-5; tentative D call: TRBD1 (5 bases). V was cut by 2 bases and J by 2 bases, with 10 bases left in between. There are 15 residues in the CDR3. Looked up from germline, CDR1 is KGHSH and CDR2 is LQKENI. In DNA, the CDR3 is TGTGCCAGCTCACCAAACCAGGGAGGCAATCAGCCCCAGCATTTT. Translating it yields CASSPNQGGNQPQHF.

This clonotype occurred a few times. The rearrangement links TRBV6-1 to TRBJ1-5, with D possibly TRBD1 on 5 matching bases. In germline, CDR1 is MNHNS, CDR2 SASEGT. The CDR3 sequence is 13 residues long. The germline V and J ends were trimmed by 6 bases and 3 bases, with 9 bases remaining between them. The CDR3 nucleotides are TGTGCCAGCAGGGGGGATTTCAATCAGCCCCAGCATTTT. This gives the protein CASRGDFNQPQHF.

Only a few counts were recorded for this clonotype. V is TRBV12-3 or TRBV12-4 and J is TRBJ2-5; D may be TRBD2 (6 bases). The CDR3 loop spans 14 amino acids. The V gene lost 6 bases and the J gene lost 4 bases, with 15 bases spanning the gap. The CDR3 protein is CASSREPGGETQYF. DNA for the CDR3: TGTGCCAGCAGCCGGGAGCCCGGGGGAGAGACCCAGTACTTC.

This clonotype occurred a few times. The CDR3 here is CASSLSVAATFYGELFF. The CDR3 bases are TGTGCCAGCAGCTTAAGCGTAGCAGCTACGTTTTACGGGGAGCTGTTTTTT. This chain links TRBV13 with TRBJ2-2; D not resolved. The V and J ends lost 2 bases and 7 bases respectively, with 20 bases between them. The CDR3 is 17 amino acids. Looked up from germline, CDR1 is PRHDT and CDR2 is FYEKMQ (reference sequence).